This T cell receptor beta chain originates from a study of liver allograft versus peripheral blood T cells. About the research overall: The study compared liver allograft T cell receptor repertoires against peripheral blood repertoires of liver transplant recipients.

A few counts support this clonotype. Its target is not known. General study results and limits: The authors reported that T cell receptor repertoires inside liver allografts differed from those in peripheral blood.

TCRdb ran MiXCR on the reads and lists one entry per CDR3 protein. The table includes about 14,000 distinct CDR3 sequences, roughly 20% detected once. Germline assignment: CDR1 LNHDA and CDR2 SQIVND (reference sequence). V was trimmed by 2 bases and J by 5 bases, leaving 9 bases between them. The CDR3 loop spans 13 amino acids. The sequence derives from a human patient who had a liver transplant. These T cells may partly come from the graft donor. The chain combines TRBV19 with TRBJ1-2; maybe TRBD1 (5 bases). The CDR3 DNA sequence: TGTGCCAGTAGTATACAGGGACGGTATGGCTACACCTTC. This sequence encodes CASSIQGRYGYTF.